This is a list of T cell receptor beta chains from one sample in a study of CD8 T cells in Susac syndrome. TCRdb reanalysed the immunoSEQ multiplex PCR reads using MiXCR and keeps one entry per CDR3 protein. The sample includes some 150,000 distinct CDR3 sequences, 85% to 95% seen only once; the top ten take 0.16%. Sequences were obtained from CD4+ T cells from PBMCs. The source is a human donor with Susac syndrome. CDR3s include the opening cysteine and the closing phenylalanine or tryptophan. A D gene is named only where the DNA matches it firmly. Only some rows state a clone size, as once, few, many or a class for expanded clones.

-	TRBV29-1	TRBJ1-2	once	CSVNQGRFGYTF	TGCAGCGTGAATCAGGGGCGTTTTGGCTACACCTTC
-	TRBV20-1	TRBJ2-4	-	CSAYPHALAKNIQYF	TGCAGTGCTTATCCGCACGCCTTAGCCAAAAACATTCAGTACTTC
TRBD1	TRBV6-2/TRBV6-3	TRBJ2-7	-	CASSLIRQGIYEQYF	TGTGCCAGCAGCCTTATTCGACAGGGGATCTACGAGCAGTACTTC
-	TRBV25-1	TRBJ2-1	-	CASSGLQGNEQFF	TGTGCCAGCAGTGGACTCCAGGGAAATGAGCAGTTCTTC
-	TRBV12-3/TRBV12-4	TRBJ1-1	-	CASTVWEAEAFF	TGTGCCAGCACCGTTTGGGAGGCAGAAGCTTTCTTT
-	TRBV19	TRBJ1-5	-	CASRDRLNQPQHF	TGTGCCAGTAGGGACCGATTAAATCAGCCCCAGCATTTT
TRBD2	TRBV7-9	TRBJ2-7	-	CASSLALSSGGPWQYF	TGTGCCAGCAGCTTAGCGCTAAGTAGCGGGGGCCCATGGCAGTACTTC
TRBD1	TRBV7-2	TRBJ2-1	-	CASSRGQETYNEQFF	TGTGCCAGCTCCCGGGGACAGGAGACCTACAATGAGCAGTTCTTC
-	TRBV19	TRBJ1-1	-	CASRGPGIEAFF	TGTGCCAGTAGAGGTCCGGGGATTGAAGCTTTCTTT
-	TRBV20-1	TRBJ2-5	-	CSATPVQGQETQYF	TGCAGTGCTACACCGGTACAGGGCCAAGAGACCCAGTACTTC
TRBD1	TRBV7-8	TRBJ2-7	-	CASSLRRDRGYEQYF	TGTGCCAGCAGCTTGAGGCGGGACAGGGGTTACGAGCAGTACTTC
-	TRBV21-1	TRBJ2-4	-	CASSKVRQGAKNIQYF	TGTGCCAGCAGCAAAGTACGACAGGGTGCCAAAAACATTCAGTACTTC
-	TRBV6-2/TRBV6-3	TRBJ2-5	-	CASNGRELLTQYF	TGTGCCAGCAACGGCCGGGAGTTGCTGACCCAGTACTTC
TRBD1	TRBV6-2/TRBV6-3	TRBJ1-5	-	CASGRTGGRVSNQPQHF	TGTGCCAGCGGGCGGACAGGGGGCAGGGTGAGCAATCAGCCCCAGCATTTT
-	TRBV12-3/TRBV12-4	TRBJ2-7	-	CASSYGDGEYF	TGTGCCAGCAGTTACGGGGACGGCGAGTACTTC
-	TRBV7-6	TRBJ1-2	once	CASSLEGYNYTF	TGTGCCAGCAGCTTAGAGGGCTATAACTACACCTTC
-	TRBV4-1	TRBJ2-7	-	CASRLEGHSSYEQYF	TGCGCCAGCAGGCTGGAGGGGCACAGCTCCTACGAGCAGTACTTC
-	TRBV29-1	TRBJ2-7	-	CSVEGGRGLYEQYF	TGCAGCGTTGAGGGAGGAAGGGGCCTTTACGAGCAGTACTTC
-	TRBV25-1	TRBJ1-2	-	CASSVAVSGYTF	TGTGCCAGCAGTGTAGCGGTTTCAGGCTACACCTTC
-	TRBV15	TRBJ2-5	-	CATSRDPGSRQGPQYF	TGTGCCACCAGCAGAGATCCGGGCAGCCGTCAAGGGCCCCAGTACTTC
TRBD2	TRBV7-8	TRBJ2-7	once	CASSLASGSYEQYF	TGTGCCAGCAGCCTGGCTAGCGGGAGCTACGAGCAGTACTTC
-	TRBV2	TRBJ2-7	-	CASKGRTYEQYF	TGTGCCAGCAAGGGGCGAACCTACGAGCAGTACTTC
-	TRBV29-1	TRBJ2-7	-	CSVRDPRREQYF	TGCAGCGTGCGGGACCCCCGGCGGGAGCAGTACTTC
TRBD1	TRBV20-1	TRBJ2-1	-	CSSTSTGQGAHNEQFF	TGCAGTTCTACTTCGACCGGACAGGGGGCACACAATGAGCAGTTCTTC
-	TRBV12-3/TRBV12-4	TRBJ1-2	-	CASSLHRTASRVWGYTF	TGTGCCAGCAGTTTGCATCGGACAGCGAGTCGAGTGTGGGGCTACACCTTC
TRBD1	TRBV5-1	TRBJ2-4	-	CASSTTGEQNIQYF	TGCGCCAGCAGTACGACAGGGGAACAGAACATTCAGTACTTC
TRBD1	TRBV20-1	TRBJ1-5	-	CSATQGTSQPQHF	TGCAGTGCTACACAGGGGACAAGTCAGCCCCAGCATTTT
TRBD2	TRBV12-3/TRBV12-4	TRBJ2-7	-	CASSIQLAGARYEQYF	TGTGCCAGCAGCATCCAACTAGCGGGTGCCCGTTACGAGCAGTACTTC
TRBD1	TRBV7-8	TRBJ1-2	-	CASSSPPGQAFNRYGYTF	TGTGCCAGCAGCTCCCCGCCGGGACAGGCCTTTAACCGCTATGGCTACACCTTC
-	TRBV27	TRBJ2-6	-	CASSSLAGANVLTF	TGTGCCAGCAGTTCCCTGGCTGGGGCCAACGTCCTGACTTTC